The sequence of this TCR beta chain was determined in a study of OX40 agonist ivuxolimab in advanced cancers. The repertoire was sequenced with immunoSEQ multiplex PCR; TCRdb's copy has only in-frame clones and lacks some. This sample has some 95,000 clones, with about 88% found just once. Anyone with autoimmune disease history or systemic immunosuppression was excluded. The CDR3 sequence is 16 residues long. V shed 4 bases and J 6 bases; nucleotides not matched to a gene: 8. The V gene's germline CDR1 is WNHNN and CDR2 SYGVQD (reference sequence). This rearrangement joins TRBV10-1 to TRBJ1-6; TRBD1 aligns across 8 bases. This receptor was identified in an adult with an advanced solid tumor such as melanoma, head and neck, liver or kidney cancer. This specimen consisted of CD4+ or CD8+ T cells sorted from blood, obtained in a trial of the OX40 agonist ivuxolimab. Here the CDR3 reads CASSGAGGCCNSPLHF. Written as DNA, the CDR3 is TGCGCCAGCAGTGGGGCAGGGGGCTGTTGTAATTCACCCCTCCACTTT.